In its sample, the clone carrying this TCR beta chain was seen many times. Some clones are missing from TCRdb's copy, which holds only in-frame ones; the method was immunoSEQ multiplex PCR. The repertoire holds 100,000 to 150,000 clones, roughly 86% seen once, with about 7.9% in the top ten. This entry belongs to a study of control samples from healthy donors and cancer patients. Germline assignment: CDR1 SGHKS and CDR2 YYEKEE (reference sequence). The CDR3 length is 13 residues. V shed 0 bases and J shed 8 bases, with 11 bases lying between them. The J gene is TRBJ1-2, the V gene TRBV5-5, with D uncertain. The origin of this receptor is a man aged 45-65 years with head and neck cancer. Sequenced sample: PBMCs. CDR3 DNA sequence: TGTGCCAGCAGCTTGGTAGACGCGGGGGGCTACACCTTC. Translation gives CASSLVDAGGYTF.